The 26 T cell receptor beta chains presented below share a single source sample, sequenced in a study of blood T cell repertoires in COVID-19. Repertoires were generated with immunoSEQ multiplex PCR, while TCRdb's copy carries only in-frame clones and drops some. Of tens of thousands of clones listed, 70% to 90% are singletons. The sample comprised peripheral blood. Source of these receptors: a woman of 80 years or more with acute or convalescent COVID-19.

The chain carries TRBV4-1 and TRBJ1-6, with a weak D call TRBD1 (5 bases). Trimming took 0 bases from V and 3 from J, leaving 9 bases between them. Per germline, CDR1 MGHRA and CDR2 YSYEKL. The CDR3 has 16 residues. The CDR3 sequence: CASSQDHGGYNSPLHF. CDR3 sequence (DNA): TGCGCCAGCAGCCAAGATCACGGGGGCTATAATTCACCCCTCCACTTT.

V usage is TRBV7-8 and J usage is TRBJ1-3; possibly TRBD1 for D (6 bases). Germline CDR1 reads SGHVS; CDR2 reads FQNEAQ. The ends were cut back, 4 bases at V and 0 bases at J, with 13 bases in the middle. This CDR3 comprises 16 residues. This chain's CDR3 is CASSSTGHLSGNTIYF. The CDR3 nucleotides read TGTGCCAGCAGCTCGACGGGACACCTCTCTGGAAACACCATATATTTT.

This clone was observed a single time. V usage is TRBV6-6 and J usage is TRBJ2-7; D not certain. Germline CDR1 reads MNHNY; CDR2 reads SVGAGI (reference sequence). The CDR3 has 14 amino acids. The V and J ends lost 0 bases and 2 bases respectively, with 8 bases between them. The CDR3 DNA sequence: TGTGCCAGCAGTTACTCGAGCCAAACCTACGAGCAGTACTTC. It codes for CASSYSSQTYEQYF.

The chain couples TRBV28 to TRBJ2-1; 7 bases are a match to TRBD2. V was clipped by 4 bases and J by 3 bases; unmatched bases: 12. This CDR3 contains 17 residues. Germline loops: CDR1 MDHEN, CDR2 SYDVKM. CDR3: CASSSYPRGGGYNEQFF. The CDR3, as DNA: TGTGCCAGCAGTTCGTACCCCCGGGGCGGGGGCTACAATGAGCAGTTCTTC.

This chain connects TRBV6-4 to TRBJ1-5; the D gene is possibly TRBD1 (6 bases). Germline loops: CDR1 MRHNA, CDR2 SNTAGT. The CDR3 spans 15 residues. V was trimmed by 6 bases and J by 3 bases, leaving 15 bases between them. CDR3 bases: TGTGCCAGCAGGAGCCGCGGACAGCTCAATCAGCCCCAGCATTTT. Protein product: CASRSRGQLNQPQHF.

The CDR3 loop reads CASRQRQGRTDTQYF. CDR3 coding DNA: TGTGCCAGCAGACAGAGACAGGGCAGAACAGATACGCAGTATTTT. The rearrangement uses TRBV6-5 and TRBJ2-3; 7 nucleotides match TRBD1. The CDR3 is 15 amino acids. The V and J ends lost 6 bases and 3 bases, in that order; junction bases with no gene match: 9. Germline V gene sequence: CDR1 MNHEY, CDR2 SVGAGI.

V is TRBV6-5 and J is TRBJ1-1; D is undetermined. The CDR3 contains 16 residues. In germline, CDR1 is MNHEY, CDR2 SVGAGI. Trimming took off 3 bases at V and 1 base at J, with 15 bases between the two ends. CDR3 sequence: CASSYFGVGRNTEAFF. The DNA for the CDR3 is TGTGCCAGCAGTTATTTCGGGGTGGGCAGGAACACTGAAGCTTTCTTT.

The CDR3 spells CASLRDSPNTIYF. As DNA, the CDR3 is TGCGCCAGCCTCCGGGATTCTCCAAACACCATATATTTT. V usage is TRBV5-1 and J usage is TRBJ1-3; no clear D. V gave up 7 bases and J gave up 6 bases, with 14 bases separating them. The germline CDR1 and CDR2 sequences are SGHRS and YFSETQ. This CDR3 contains 13 residues.

The rearrangement joins TRBV7-9 to TRBJ2-7; possible D gene TRBD1, 6 bases. This CDR3 has 12 amino acids. Germline loops: CDR1 SEHNR, CDR2 FQNEAQ (reference sequence). Deletions cut 6 bases from V and 3 bases from J, with 9 bases between. CDR3 in DNA: TGTGCCAGCAGAGGACAGAACTACGAGCAGTACTTC. Its translation: CASRGQNYEQYF.

V gene TRBV4-2 combines with J gene TRBJ1-6; D is undetermined. V was cut by 0 bases and J by 10 bases, with 7 bases left in between. CDR3 size: 13 residues. Germline CDR1 and CDR2: LGHNA and YNFKEQ. CDR3 nucleotide sequence: TGTGCCAGCAGCCAAGAAAGGAGCTCACCCCTCCACTTT. It translates to CASSQERSSPLHF.

The chain couples TRBV29-1 to TRBJ2-5, with 9 bases matching TRBD1. The CDR3 length is 12 residues. The germline gives CDR1 SQVTM, CDR2 ANQGSEA. After removal of 5 bases from V and 3 bases from J, the junction contained 1 base not matched to a gene. The CDR3 sequence: CSVRTGEETQYF. The CDR3 region has the DNA TGCAGCGTTCGGACAGGGGAAGAGACCCAGTACTTC.

The rearrangement uses TRBV5-1 and TRBJ2-7, with TRBD2 as a possible D gene (6 bases). The CDR3 has 15 residues. V dropped 2 bases and J dropped 1 base, with 13 bases sitting between them. Germline CDR1 is SGHRS and CDR2 is YFSETQ. CDR3 amino acids: CASSFSGTPSYEQYF. The CDR3 DNA is TGCGCCAGCAGCTTCTCCGGGACTCCTTCCTACGAGCAGTACTTC.

V is TRBV24-1 and J is TRBJ2-1, with 10 nucleotides matching TRBD2. The germline gives CDR1 KGHDR, CDR2 SFDVKD. CDR3 length equals 15 residues. V was pared by 7 bases and J by 6 bases, with 8 bases of the junction left unmatched. The CDR3 nucleotides are TGTGCCACCAGCAAGACTAGCGGGCCGAGCAATGAGCAGTTCTTC. Translation gives CATSKTSGPSNEQFF.

As concerns this clone: The junction does not match germline at one end; this may be a read error. The chain links TRBV7-7 to TRBJ2-3, with 14 bases fitting TRBD2. The CDR3 has 16 residues. Germline CDR1 reads SSHAT; CDR2 reads FNYEAQ (reference sequence). The DNA of the CDR3 is TGTGCTAGCAGTTCGGGACTAGCGGGGGCCCCGGATACGCAGTATTTT. Amino acids: CASSSGLAGAPDTQYF.

The genes are TRBV9 and TRBJ1-2; TRBD1 matches at 8 bases. Looked up from germline, CDR1 is SGDLS and CDR2 is YYNGEE. V trimming: 3 bases; J trimming: 5 bases; junction bases outside the gene matches: 12. The CDR3 totals 16 residues. The CDR3 here is CASSAREGQDGYGYTF. CDR3 in DNA: TGTGCCAGCAGCGCGAGAGAGGGACAGGACGGGTATGGCTACACCTTC.

The chain has TRBV5-1 and TRBJ1-2, with TRBD1 matching over 8 bases. Losses at the gene ends were 4 bases for V and 5 bases for J; bases not matched to a gene: 10. The germline CDR1 and CDR2 sequences are SGHRS and YFSETQ. The CDR3 is 15 residues long. In DNA form, the CDR3 reads TGCGCCAGCAGCAAGGACAGGGCCTCTAGGTATGGCTACACCTTC. As protein: CASSKDRASRYGYTF.

The V call is TRBV2, the J call TRBJ2-7; 9 bases are shared with TRBD2. The length of the CDR3 is 15 residues. Germline values: CDR1 SNHLY, CDR2 FYNNEI. V shed 6 bases and J 3 bases; nucleotides not matched to a gene: 9. CDR3 in amino acids: CASREVLAGGYEQYF. In DNA, the CDR3 is TGTGCCAGCAGGGAGGTACTAGCGGGCGGCTACGAGCAGTACTTC.

The rearrangement links TRBV12-3 or TRBV12-4 to TRBJ1-2; a possible D gene is TRBD1 (5 bases). V was trimmed by 2 bases and J by 7 bases, leaving 11 bases between them. This CDR3 has 13 residues. CDR3 in DNA: TGTGCCAGCAGTTTATTGGGGGGAAGTGGCTACACCTTC. It codes for CASSLLGGSGYTF.

V is TRBV28 and J is TRBJ1-2, with 9 bases that match TRBD1. The CDR3 contains 15 residues. Germline V gene lookup returns CDR1 MDHEN and CDR2 SYDVKM. Germline trimming cut 3 bases from V and 3 bases from J; bases unmatched to any gene: 5. CDR3 coding DNA: TGTGCCAGCAGTTTTACAGGGGGCAATTACTATGGCTACACCTTC. Residues: CASSFTGGNYYGYTF.

The chain links TRBV6-1 to TRBJ2-7; possible D gene TRBD2, 5 bases. This CDR3 has 17 amino acids. CDR1 is MNHNS, CDR2 SASEGT, per germline. V lost 4 bases, J lost 5 bases, and 24 bases lay in between. Here the CDR3 reads CASSVKTDFSRVHEQYF. CDR3 nucleotide sequence: TGTGCCAGCAGTGTAAAAACGGACTTTTCGCGTGTTCACGAGCAGTACTTC.

The V and J genes are TRBV7-3 and TRBJ2-3; the match to TRBD2 covers 14 bases. In germline, CDR1 is SGHTA, CDR2 FQGTGA. After removal of 5 bases from V and 7 bases from J, the junction contained 5 bases not matched to a gene. The CDR3 is 15 amino acids. CDR3 nucleotides: TGTGCCAGCAGCCCGACTAGCGGGGGGGCGAATACGCAGTATTTT. It yields the protein CASSPTSGGANTQYF.

This chain links TRBV19 with TRBJ1-4, with unresolved D. Trimming shortened V by 3 bases and J by 3 bases, and 14 bases separated the two germline ends. The CDR3 is 16 residues long. Germline V gene lookup returns CDR1 LNHDA and CDR2 SQIVND (reference sequence). CDR3 sequence reads: CASSISGLLPNEKLFF. For the CDR3, the DNA is TGTGCCAGTAGTATCTCAGGTCTTTTACCTAATGAAAAACTGTTTTTT.

This chain joins TRBV6-1 and TRBJ2-7; no reliable D call. The CDR3 spans 11 residues. Trimming took 3 bases from V and 2 from J, leaving 2 bases between them. Germline lookup yields CDR1 MNHNS and CDR2 SASEGT. The CDR3 sequence is CASSDTYEQYF. The CDR3 bases are TGTGCCAGCAGTGACACCTACGAGCAGTACTTC.

The chain combines TRBV6-6 with TRBJ2-7; 7 bases map to TRBD1. This CDR3 spans 15 amino acids. V gave up 4 bases and J gave up 2 bases; unmatched junction bases: 8. Germline loops: CDR1 MNHNY, CDR2 SVGAGI (reference sequence). CDR3 coding DNA: TGTGCCAGCAGTTCCGCGACAGGGAGCCCCTACGAGCAGTACTTC. Translated: CASSSATGSPYEQYF.

This chain joins TRBV7-2 and TRBJ1-5; 8 bases fit TRBD1. The CDR3 has 16 residues. Germline trimming cut 1 base from V and 4 bases from J; bases unmatched to any gene: 6. CDR1 is SGHTA, CDR2 FQGNSA, per germline. The CDR3 coding sequence is TGTGCCAGCAGCTTAGTGGGGACAGGCCTTAATCAGCCCCAGCATTTT. Amino acid sequence: CASSLVGTGLNQPQHF. Looking up the rest from reference TRBV7-2 and TRBJ1-5 gives the full variable domain: GAGVSQSPSNKVTEKGKDVELRCDPISGHTALYWYRQSLGQGLEFLIYFQGNSAPDKSGLPSDRFSAERTGGSVSTLTIQRTQQEDSAVYLCASSLVGTGLNQPQHFGDGTRLSIL.

The chain is built from TRBV5-1 and TRBJ2-7; TRBD2 aligns across 10 bases. CDR3 length equals 14 residues. The germline CDR1 and CDR2 sequences are SGHRS and YFSETQ. After removal of 7 bases from V and 2 bases from J, the junction contained 6 bases not matched to a gene. The DNA of the CDR3 is TGCGCCAGCCGATGGACTAGCGGACCCTACGAGCAGTACTTC. This gives the protein CASRWTSGPYEQYF. Complete variable domain (other parts from reference TRBV5-1 and TRBJ2-7): KAGVTQTPRYLIKTRGQQVTLSCSPISGHRSVSWYQQTPGQGLQFLFEYFSETQRNKGNFPGRFSGRQFSNSRSEMNVSTLELGDSALYLCASRWTSGPYEQYFGPGTRLTVT.